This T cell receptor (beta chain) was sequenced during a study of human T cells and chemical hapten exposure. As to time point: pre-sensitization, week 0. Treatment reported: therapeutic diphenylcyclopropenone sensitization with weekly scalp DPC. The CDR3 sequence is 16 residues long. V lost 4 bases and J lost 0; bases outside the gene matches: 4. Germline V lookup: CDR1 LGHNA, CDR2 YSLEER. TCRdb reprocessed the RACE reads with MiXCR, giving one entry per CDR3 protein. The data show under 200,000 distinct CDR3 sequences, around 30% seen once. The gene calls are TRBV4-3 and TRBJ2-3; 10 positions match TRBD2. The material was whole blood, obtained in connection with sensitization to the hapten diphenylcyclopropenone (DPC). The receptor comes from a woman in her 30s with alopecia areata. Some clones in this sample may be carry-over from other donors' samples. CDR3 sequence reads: CASSPSGGTSTDTQYF. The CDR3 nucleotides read TGCGCCAGCAGCCCTAGCGGGGGCACTAGCACAGATACGCAGTATTTT.